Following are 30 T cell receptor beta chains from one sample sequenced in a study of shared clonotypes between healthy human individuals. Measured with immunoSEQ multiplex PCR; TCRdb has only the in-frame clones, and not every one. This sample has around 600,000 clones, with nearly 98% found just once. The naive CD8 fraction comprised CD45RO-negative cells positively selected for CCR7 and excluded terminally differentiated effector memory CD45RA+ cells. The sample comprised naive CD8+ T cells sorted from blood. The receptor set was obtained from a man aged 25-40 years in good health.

The CDR3 protein is CASSTRPLPDTEAFF. CDR3 nucleotides: TGTGCCAGCAGCACCCGGCCACTCCCCGACACTGAAGCTTTCTTT. The chain recombines TRBV27 with TRBJ1-1; no firm D call. Trimming removed 6 bases at V and 3 bases at J, with 17 bases between. The CDR3 spans 15 residues. The V gene's germline CDR1 is MNHEY and CDR2 SMNVEV (reference sequence).

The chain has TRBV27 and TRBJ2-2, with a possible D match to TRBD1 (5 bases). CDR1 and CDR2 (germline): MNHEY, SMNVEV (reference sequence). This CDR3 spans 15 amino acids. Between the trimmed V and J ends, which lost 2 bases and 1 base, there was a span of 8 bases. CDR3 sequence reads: CASSLGAGNTGELFF. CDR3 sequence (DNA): TGTGCCAGCAGTTTAGGGGCCGGGAACACCGGGGAGCTGTTTTTT.

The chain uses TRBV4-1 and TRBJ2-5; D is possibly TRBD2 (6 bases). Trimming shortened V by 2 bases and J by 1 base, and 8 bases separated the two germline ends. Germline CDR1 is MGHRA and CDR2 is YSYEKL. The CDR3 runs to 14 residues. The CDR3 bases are TGCGCCAGCAGCCAACGGGGGAGCCAAGAGACCCAGTACTTC. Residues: CASSQRGSQETQYF.

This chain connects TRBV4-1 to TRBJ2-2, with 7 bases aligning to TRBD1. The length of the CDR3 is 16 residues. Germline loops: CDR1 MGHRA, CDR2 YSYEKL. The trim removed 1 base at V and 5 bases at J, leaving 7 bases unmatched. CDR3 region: CASSQVAPRGTGELFF. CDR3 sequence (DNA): TGCGCCAGCAGCCAAGTTGCCCCCAGGGGGACCGGGGAGCTGTTTTTT.

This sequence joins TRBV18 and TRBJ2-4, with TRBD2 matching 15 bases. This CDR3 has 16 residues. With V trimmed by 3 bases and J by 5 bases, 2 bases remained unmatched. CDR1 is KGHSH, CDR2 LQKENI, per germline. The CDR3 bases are TGTGCCAGCTCACCGCGGACTAGCGGGAGGGAAAACATTCAGTACTTC. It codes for CASSPRTSGRENIQYF.

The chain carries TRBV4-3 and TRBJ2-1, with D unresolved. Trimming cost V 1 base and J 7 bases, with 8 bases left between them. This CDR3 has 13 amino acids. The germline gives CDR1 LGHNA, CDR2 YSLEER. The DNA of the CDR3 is TGCGCCAGCAGCCAAGTTTTGGGGAATGAGCAGTTCTTC. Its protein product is CASSQVLGNEQFF.

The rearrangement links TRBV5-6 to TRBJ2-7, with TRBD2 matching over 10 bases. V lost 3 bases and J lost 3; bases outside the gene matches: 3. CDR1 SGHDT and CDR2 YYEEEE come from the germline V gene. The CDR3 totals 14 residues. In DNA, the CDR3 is TGTGCCAGCAGCTCCGGACTAGCGGACTACGAGCAGTACTTC. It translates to CASSSGLADYEQYF.

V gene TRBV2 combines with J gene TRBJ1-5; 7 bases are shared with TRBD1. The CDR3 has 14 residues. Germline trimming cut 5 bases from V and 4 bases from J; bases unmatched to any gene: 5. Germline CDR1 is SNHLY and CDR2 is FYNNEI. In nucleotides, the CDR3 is TGTGCCAGCAGTTGGGGACAGCTAAATCAGCCCCAGCATTTT. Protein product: CASSWGQLNQPQHF. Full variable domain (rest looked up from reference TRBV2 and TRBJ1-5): EPEVTQTPSHQVTQMGQEVILRCVPISNHLYFYWYRQILGQKVEFLVSFYNNEISEKSEIFDDQFSVERPDGSNFTLKIRSTKLEDSAMYFCASSWGQLNQPQHFGDGTRLSIL.

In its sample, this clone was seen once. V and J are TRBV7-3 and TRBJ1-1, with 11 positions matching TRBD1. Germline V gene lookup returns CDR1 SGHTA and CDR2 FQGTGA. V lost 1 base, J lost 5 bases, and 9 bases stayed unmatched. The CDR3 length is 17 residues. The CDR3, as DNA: TGTGCCAGCAGCTTAATTCGACGGGACAGGGGGGATACTGAAGCTTTCTTT. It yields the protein CASSLIRRDRGDTEAFF. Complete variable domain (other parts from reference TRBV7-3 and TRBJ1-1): GAGVSQTPSNKVTEKGKYVELRCDPISGHTALYWYRQSLGQGPEFLIYFQGTGAADDSGLPNDRFFAVRPEGSVSTLKIQRTERGDSAVYLCASSLIRRDRGDTEAFFGQGTRLTVV.

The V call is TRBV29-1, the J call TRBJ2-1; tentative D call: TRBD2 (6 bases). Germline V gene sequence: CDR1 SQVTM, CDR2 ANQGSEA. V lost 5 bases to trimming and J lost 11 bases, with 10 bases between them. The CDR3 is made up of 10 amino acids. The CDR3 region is CSVLEGQQFF. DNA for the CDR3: TGCAGCGTTCTGGAGGGACAGCAGTTCTTC.

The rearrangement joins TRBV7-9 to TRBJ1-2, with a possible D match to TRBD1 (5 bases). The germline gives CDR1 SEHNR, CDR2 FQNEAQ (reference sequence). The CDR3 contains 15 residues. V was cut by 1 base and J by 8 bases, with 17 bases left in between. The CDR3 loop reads CASSLGLDSLGGYTF. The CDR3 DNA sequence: TGTGCCAGCAGCTTAGGACTTGACAGCCTGGGGGGCTACACCTTC.

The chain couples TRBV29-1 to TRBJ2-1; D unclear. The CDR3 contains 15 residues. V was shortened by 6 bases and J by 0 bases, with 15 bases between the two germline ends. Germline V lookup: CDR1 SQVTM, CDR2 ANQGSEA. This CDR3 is CSVELSLSSYNEQFF. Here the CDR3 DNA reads TGCAGCGTCGAATTAAGTTTAAGCTCCTACAATGAGCAGTTCTTC.

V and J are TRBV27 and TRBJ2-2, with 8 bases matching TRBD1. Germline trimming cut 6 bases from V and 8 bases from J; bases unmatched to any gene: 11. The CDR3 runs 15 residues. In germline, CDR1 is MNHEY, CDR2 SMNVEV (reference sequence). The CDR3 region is CASSHFPGQGGELFF. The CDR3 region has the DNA TGTGCCAGCAGCCACTTCCCCGGACAGGGAGGGGAGCTGTTTTTT.

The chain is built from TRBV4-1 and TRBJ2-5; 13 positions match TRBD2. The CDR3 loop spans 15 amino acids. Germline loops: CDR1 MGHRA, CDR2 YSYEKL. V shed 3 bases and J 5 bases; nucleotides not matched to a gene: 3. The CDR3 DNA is TGCGCCAGCAGCCACCCGACTAGCGGGAGGGAGACCCAGTACTTC. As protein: CASSHPTSGRETQYF.

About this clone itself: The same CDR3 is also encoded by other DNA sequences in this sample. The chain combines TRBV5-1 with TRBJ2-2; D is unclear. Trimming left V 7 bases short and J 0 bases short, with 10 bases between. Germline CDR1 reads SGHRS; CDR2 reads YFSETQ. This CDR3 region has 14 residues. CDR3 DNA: TGCGCCAGCTCTTACACGGCGAACACCGGGGAGCTGTTTTTT. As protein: CASSYTANTGELFF.

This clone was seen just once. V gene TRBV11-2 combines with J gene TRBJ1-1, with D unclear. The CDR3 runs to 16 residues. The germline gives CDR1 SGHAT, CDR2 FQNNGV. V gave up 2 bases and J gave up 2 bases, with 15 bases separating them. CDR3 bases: TGTGCCAGCAGCTTAATCCCGACCGTGTTAAACACTGAAGCTTTCTTT. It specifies CASSLIPTVLNTEAFF.

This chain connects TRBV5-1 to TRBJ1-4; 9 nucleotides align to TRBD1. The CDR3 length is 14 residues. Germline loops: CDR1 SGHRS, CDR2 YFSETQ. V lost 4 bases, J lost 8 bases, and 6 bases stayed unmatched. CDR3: CASSTRDRDEKLFF. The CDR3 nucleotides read TGCGCCAGCAGCACCCGGGACAGGGACGAAAAACTGTTTTTT.

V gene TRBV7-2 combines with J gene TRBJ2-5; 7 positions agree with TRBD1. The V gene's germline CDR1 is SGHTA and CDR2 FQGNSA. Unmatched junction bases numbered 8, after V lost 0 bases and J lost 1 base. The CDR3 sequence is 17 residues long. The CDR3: CASSLAQPTGTQETQYF. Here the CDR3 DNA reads TGTGCCAGCAGCTTAGCGCAACCGACAGGGACCCAAGAGACCCAGTACTTC.

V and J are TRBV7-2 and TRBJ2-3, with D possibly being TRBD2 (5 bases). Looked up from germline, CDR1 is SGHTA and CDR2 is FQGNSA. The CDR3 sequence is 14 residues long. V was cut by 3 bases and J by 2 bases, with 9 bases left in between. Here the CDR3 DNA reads TGTGCCAGCAGCTTTAGCGATACCACAGATACGCAGTATTTT. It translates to CASSFSDTTDTQYF.

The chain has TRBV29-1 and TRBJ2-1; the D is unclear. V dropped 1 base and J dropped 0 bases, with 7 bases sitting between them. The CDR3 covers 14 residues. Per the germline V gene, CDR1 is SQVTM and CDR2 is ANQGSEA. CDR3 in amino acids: CSVEAQVSYNEQFF. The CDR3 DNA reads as TGCAGCGTTGAAGCGCAGGTCTCCTACAATGAGCAGTTCTTC.

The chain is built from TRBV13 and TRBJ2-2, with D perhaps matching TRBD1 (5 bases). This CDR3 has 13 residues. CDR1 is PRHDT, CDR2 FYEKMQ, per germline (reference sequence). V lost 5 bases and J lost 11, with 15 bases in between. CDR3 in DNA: TGTGCCAGCAGCCGTGGGGCCCTCGGCGAGCTGTTTTTT. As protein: CASSRGALGELFF.

CDR3 coding DNA: TGCAGCGTTGATGGGCAGGGGGTTGGTCCAGCTTTCTTT. Its protein product is CSVDGQGVGPAFF. This chain joins TRBV29-1 and TRBJ1-1, with 7 bases that match TRBD1. In germline, CDR1 is SQVTM, CDR2 ANQGSEA. The CDR3 covers 13 residues. V dropped 3 bases and J dropped 10; count of bases not matched to a gene: 11. The full variable domain, rest sourced from reference TRBV29-1 and TRBJ1-1, is SAVISQKPSRDICQRGTSLTIQCQVDSQVTMMFWYRQQPGQSLTLIATANQGSEATYESGFVIDKFPISRPNLTFSTLTVSNMSPEDSSIYLCSVDGQGVGPAFFGQGTRLTVV.

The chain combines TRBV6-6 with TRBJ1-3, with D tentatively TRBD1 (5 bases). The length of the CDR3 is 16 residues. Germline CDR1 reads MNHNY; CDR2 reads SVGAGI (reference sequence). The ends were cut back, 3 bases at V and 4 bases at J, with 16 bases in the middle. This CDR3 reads CASSYNPGYTGNTIYF. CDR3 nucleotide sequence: TGTGCCAGCAGTTATAATCCAGGGTACACCGGAAACACCATATATTTT.

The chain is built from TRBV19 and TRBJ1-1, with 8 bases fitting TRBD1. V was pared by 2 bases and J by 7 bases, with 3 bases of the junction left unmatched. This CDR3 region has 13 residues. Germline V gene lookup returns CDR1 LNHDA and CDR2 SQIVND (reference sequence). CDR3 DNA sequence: TGTGCCAGTAGTATAAGGGACAGGAGTGAAGCTTTCTTT. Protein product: CASSIRDRSEAFF.

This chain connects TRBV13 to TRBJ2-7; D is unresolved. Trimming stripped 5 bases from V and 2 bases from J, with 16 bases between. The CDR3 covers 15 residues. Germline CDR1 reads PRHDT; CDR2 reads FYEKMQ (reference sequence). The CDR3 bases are TGTGCCAGCAGCCCCGGTAGCAGTGGTCCCTACGAGCAGTACTTC. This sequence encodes CASSPGSSGPYEQYF. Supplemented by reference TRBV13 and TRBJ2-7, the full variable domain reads AAGVIQSPRHLIKEKRETATLKCYPIPRHDTVYWYQQGPGQDPQFLISFYEKMQSDKGSIPDRFSAQQFSDYHSELNMSSLELGDSALYFCASSPGSSGPYEQYFGPGTRLTVT.

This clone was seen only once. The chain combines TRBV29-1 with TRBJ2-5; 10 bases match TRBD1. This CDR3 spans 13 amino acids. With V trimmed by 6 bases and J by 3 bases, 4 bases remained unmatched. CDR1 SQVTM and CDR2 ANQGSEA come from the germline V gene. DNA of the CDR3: TGCAGCGTCCGGGACAGGGGAGAAGAGACCCAGTACTTC. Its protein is CSVRDRGEETQYF.

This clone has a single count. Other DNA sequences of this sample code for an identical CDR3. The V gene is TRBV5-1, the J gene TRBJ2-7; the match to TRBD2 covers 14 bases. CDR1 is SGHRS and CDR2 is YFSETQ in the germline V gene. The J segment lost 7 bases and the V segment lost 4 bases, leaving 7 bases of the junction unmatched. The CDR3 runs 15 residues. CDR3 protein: CASSEGLAGVDEQYF. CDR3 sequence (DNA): TGCGCCAGCAGCGAGGGACTAGCGGGAGTGGATGAGCAGTACTTC.

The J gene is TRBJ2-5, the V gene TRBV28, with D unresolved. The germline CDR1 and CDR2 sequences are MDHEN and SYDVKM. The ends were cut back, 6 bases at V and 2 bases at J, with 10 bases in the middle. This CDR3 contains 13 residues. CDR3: CASRNGFQETQYF. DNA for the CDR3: TGTGCCAGCAGAAACGGGTTTCAAGAGACCCAGTACTTC.

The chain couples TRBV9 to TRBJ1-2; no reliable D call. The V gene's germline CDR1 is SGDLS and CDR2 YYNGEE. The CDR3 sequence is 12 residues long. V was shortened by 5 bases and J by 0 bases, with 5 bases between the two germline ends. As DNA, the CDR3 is TGTGCCAGCAGGACCTCTAACTATGGCTACACCTTC. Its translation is CASRTSNYGYTF.

This chain's CDR3 is CASSQARWGTAYEQYF. The CDR3 region has the DNA TGCGCCAGCAGCCAAGCCAGGTGGGGGACAGCCTACGAGCAGTACTTC. The chain uses TRBV4-3 and TRBJ2-7; 7 nucleotides align to TRBD1. Germline V gene sequence: CDR1 LGHNA, CDR2 YSLEER. CDR3 size: 16 residues. J gave up 2 bases and V 1 base, and 8 bases lay outside the gene matches.